This TCR beta chain was sequenced during a study of cytomegalovirus exposure and HLA in healthy donors. Study details: An early data release held approximately 80 million unique TCRs from HLA-typed donors.

A multiplex PCR was run with 60 Vbeta primers and 13 Jbeta primers. Profiled with immunoSEQ multiplex PCR; TCRdb holds only in-frame clones, not every one. This sample carries about 87,000 clones, roughly 72% of them seen once, and the ten largest clones take under 25%. As for this clone: Antigen: not known.

Germline CDR1 and CDR2: SQVTM and ANQGSEA. The CDR3 loop spans 14 amino acids. The junction had 3 bases not matched to a gene; V was cut back by 0 bases and J by 5 bases. Points from the study as a whole: A later look showed TCR association rates differing by HLA locus, highest for DRB1 and lowest for HLA-C. Sequencing depth across donors, presence/absence analyses assumed, was roughly uniform.

Donors showed nominal health when sampled, although they likely had unrecorded immune exposures. Material: PBMCs. This clonotype was sampled from a man aged 25-45 years in good health and CMV-seropositive. The gene calls are TRBV29-1 and TRBJ1-2; 10 bases agree with TRBD1. The CDR3 DNA reads TGCAGCGTTGAAGATCCGGACAGGGGGTATGGCTACACCTTC. As protein: CSVEDPDRGYGYTF. The complete variable domain, with remaining parts taken from reference TRBV29-1 and TRBJ1-2, reads SAVISQKPSRDICQRGTSLTIQCQVDSQVTMMFWYRQQPGQSLTLIATANQGSEATYESGFVIDKFPISRPNLTFSTLTVSNMSPEDSSIYLCSVEDPDRGYGYTFGSGTRLTVV.